This T cell receptor (beta chain) was profiled in a study of blood T cell repertoires in COVID-19. On the study more broadly: All recovered Cohort 3 donors got two negative PCRs, got clearance, or saw symptom resolution.

TCRdb's table, derived via immunoSEQ multiplex PCR, lists solely in-frame clones and lacks some. The sample consists of 150,000 to 200,000 clones, approximately 86% of them appearing once. Residents of 24 US areas, aged about 18 to 89 years, made up the participants. Germline loops: CDR1 LGHNA, CDR2 YSLEER. The V and J ends lost 0 bases and 6 bases respectively, with 15 bases between them. The CDR3 consists of 15 residues. The J gene is TRBJ2-7, the V gene TRBV4-3, with a possible D match to TRBD1 (6 bases). The sequencing sample was made of PBMCs or T cells enriched from blood (not recorded which). The sequence came from a woman in her forties in a cohort exposed to, infected with or recovered from COVID-19 (not recorded which). CDR3 sequence reads: CASSQDRAGESEQYF. CDR3 nucleotides: TGCGCCAGCAGCCAAGATCGGGCAGGGGAGAGCGAGCAGTACTTC.